This T cell receptor (beta chain) was obtained from a study of blood T cell repertoires in COVID-19. The protocol was immunoSEQ multiplex PCR, while the TCRdb copy is restricted to in-frame clones and leaves out a portion. The sample carries a few hundred thousand clones, 89% recorded once. This CDR3 contains 11 residues. Looked up from germline, CDR1 is MDHEN and CDR2 is SYDVKM. The ends were cut back, 3 bases at V and 7 bases at J, with 7 bases in the middle. Sequences were obtained from peripheral blood. V and J are TRBV28 and TRBJ2-7; D remains unclear. The sequence was obtained from a middle-aged man with acute or convalescent COVID-19. The CDR3 region is CASSFALEQYF. The CDR3 DNA is TGTGCCAGCAGTTTCGCTCTAGAGCAGTACTTC. The full variable domain, its missing parts supplied by reference TRBV28 and TRBJ2-7, is DVKVTQSSRYLVKRTGEKVFLECVQDMDHENMFWYRQDPGLGLRLIYFSYDVKMKEKGDIPEGYSVSREKKERFSLILESASTNQTSMYLCASSFALEQYFGPGTRLTVT.